A single sample gave rise to the 2 T cell receptor beta chains below, sequenced in a study of blood T cell repertoires in COVID-19. Data came from immunoSEQ multiplex PCR; TCRdb stores just in-frame clones and leaves some out. The table records about 66,000 clones, around 77% of them present only once. Sequenced input: peripheral blood. All receptors derive from a human donor in a cohort sampled during active COVID-19.

The J gene is TRBJ1-1, the V gene TRBV29-1; 9 nucleotides align to TRBD1. The CDR3 has 14 residues. With V trimmed by 2 bases and J by 5 bases, 6 bases remained unmatched. CDR1 and CDR2 from the germline V gene are SQVTM and ANQGSEA. The CDR3 DNA follows: TGCAGCGTTGAAAGGGACAGGGCGGGTACTGAAGCTTTCTTT. Translation gives CSVERDRAGTEAFF.

This clone has a single count. The chain employs TRBV28 and TRBJ1-1, with D unresolved. V was trimmed by 1 base and J by 6 bases, leaving 3 bases between them. Germline CDR1 reads MDHEN; CDR2 reads SYDVKM. The CDR3 loop spans 11 amino acids. CDR3 coding DNA: TGTGCCAGCAGTTTATCTTCTGAAGCTTTCTTT. The encoded protein is CASSLSSEAFF.